This T cell receptor (beta chain) was recovered during a study of T-cell reconstitution after alpha-beta-depleted transplantation in children. CDR1 and CDR2 from the germline V gene are MNHEY and SVGAGI. This CDR3 is built from 14 residues. V was shortened by 3 bases and J by 1 base, with 9 bases between the two germline ends. This clonotype has ten or more counts. Unique molecular identifiers were incorporated into the prepared TCRbeta library. MiXCR was run by TCRdb on the PCR reads, yielding one entry per CDR3 protein. The sample yields some 70,000 distinct CDR3 sequences, more than 5.5% seen once.

This TCR was sampled from a human donor who donated a stem cell graft to a child with acute lymphoblastic leukemia. Specimen: PBMCs from the stem cell graft donor, collected from the stem cell graft. This chain joins TRBV6-5 and TRBJ1-1, with a tentative D call TRBD1 (6 bases). CDR3 DNA: TGTGCCAGCAGTTATCAGGGGACGAACACTGAAGCTTTCTTT. Translated: CASSYQGTNTEAFF.